A single sample gave rise to the 16 T cell receptor beta chains below, sequenced in a study of T cell repertoires in cytomegalovirus infection. MiXCR, applied by TCRdb to the reads, yields one record per CDR3 protein. This table has about 460,000 distinct CDR3 sequences, roughly 10% appearing once. Source material: PBMCs. These receptor sequences come from a human donor in good health (CMV status not recorded). Some clones in this sample may be carry-over from other donors' samples.

The table lists this clonotype with a few counts. The chain employs TRBV2 and TRBJ1-1, with D unresolved. Per the germline V gene, CDR1 is SNHLY and CDR2 is FYNNEI. The CDR3 contains 14 residues. Trimming left V 4 bases short and J 0 bases short, with 9 bases between. DNA for the CDR3: TGTGCCAGCAGTGTAGCACTCCTGAACACTGAAGCTTTCTTT. Encoded protein: CASSVALLNTEAFF. Combining the CDR3 with reference TRBV2 and TRBJ1-1 gives the whole variable domain EPEVTQTPSHQVTQMGQEVILRCVPISNHLYFYWYRQILGQKVEFLVSFYNNEISEKSEIFDDQFSVERPDGSNFTLKIRSTKLEDSAMYFCASSVALLNTEAFFGQGTRLTVV.

This clonotype was observed many times. The chain links TRBV7-6 to TRBJ2-7, with D tentatively TRBD1 (5 bases). Germline CDR1 reads SGHVS; CDR2 reads FNYEAQ. Trimming took off 1 base at V and 0 bases at J, with 10 bases between the two ends. The CDR3 has 15 amino acids. The CDR3 loop reads CASSLERGFSYEQYF. The CDR3 DNA follows: TGTGCCAGCAGCTTAGAAAGGGGTTTCTCCTACGAGCAGTACTTC.

This clonotype has a count of ten or more. This chain joins TRBV11-3 and TRBJ1-1, with D maybe TRBD1 (6 bases). This CDR3 is built from 15 residues. Between the trimmed V and J ends, which lost 5 bases and 5 bases, there was a span of 18 bases. Germline CDR1 SGHNT, CDR2 YENEEA. CDR3 bases: TGTGCCAGCAGCCCGTCTCGGGGGGCTGGGACTGAAGCTTTCTTT. Protein product: CASSPSRGAGTEAFF.

This clonotype occurred a few times. The CDR3 DNA reads TGTGCCACCAGCAGAGATAGGGCTCTGAACACTGAAGCTTTCTTT. Residues: CATSRDRALNTEAFF. The J gene is TRBJ1-1, the V gene TRBV15; D ambiguous. The length of the CDR3 is 15 residues. V gave up 0 bases and J gave up 0 bases, with 8 bases separating them. Germline V gene sequence: CDR1 LNHNV, CDR2 YYDKDF (reference sequence).

There are a few counts of this clonotype. The V call is TRBV19, the J call TRBJ1-2, with 8 nucleotides matching TRBD1. V was pared by 3 bases and J by 1 base, with 4 bases of the junction left unmatched. This CDR3 is 15 amino acids long. Germline V lookup: CDR1 LNHDA, CDR2 SQIVND (reference sequence). The CDR3 spells CASSIGDRGNYGYTF. CDR3 in DNA: TGTGCCAGTAGTATCGGCGACAGGGGTAACTATGGCTACACCTTC.

This clonotype came up many times. The rearrangement joins TRBV7-3 to TRBJ2-5, with D unclear. V was shortened by 3 bases and J by 2 bases, with 13 bases between the two germline ends. The CDR3 sequence is 15 residues long. Germline values: CDR1 SGHTA, CDR2 FQGTGA. CDR3 loop: CASSLDGSLQETQYF. The DNA for the CDR3 is TGTGCCAGCAGCTTGGACGGATCCTTGCAAGAGACCCAGTACTTC.

This clonotype has ten or more counts. The chain links TRBV19 to TRBJ1-1, with D perhaps matching TRBD1 (6 bases). The CDR3 sequence is 13 residues long. The germline V and J ends were trimmed by 5 bases and 4 bases, with 11 bases remaining between them. In germline, CDR1 is LNHDA, CDR2 SQIVND (reference sequence). CDR3 coding DNA: TGTGCCAGTAGTGCTACAGGGTCCACTGAAGCTTTCTTT. This codes for CASSATGSTEAFF. Based on the CDR3 plus reference TRBV19 and TRBJ1-1, the full variable domain is DGGITQSPKYLFRKEGQNVTLSCEQNLNHDAMYWYRQDPGQGLRLIYYSQIVNDFQKGDIAEGYSVSREKKESFPLTVTSAQKNPTAFYLCASSATGSTEAFFGQGTRLTVV.

This clonotype has just a few counts. This chain joins TRBV20-1 and TRBJ2-1, with D maybe TRBD1 (5 bases). The CDR3 consists of 15 residues. V lost 1 base to trimming and J lost 6 bases, with 16 bases between them. Germline lookup yields CDR1 DFQATT and CDR2 SNEGSKA (reference sequence). CDR3 DNA sequence: TGCAGTGCTAGAGGTCAAGGGAAGGGGATCAATGAGCAGTTCTTC. This codes for CSARGQGKGINEQFF.

This clonotype came up many times. V is TRBV12-3 or TRBV12-4 and J is TRBJ1-4, with 8 bases fitting TRBD1. The CDR3 runs to 15 residues. With 5 bases clipped from V and 7 bases from J, the junction kept 9 bases outside the gene matches. CDR3: CASSPSMTGAEKLFF. CDR3 in DNA: TGTGCCAGCAGTCCCTCGATGACAGGGGCTGAAAAACTGTTTTTT.

This clonotype occurred a few times. The CDR3 coding sequence is TGTGCCAGCAGCCAAGATCGTAGGACAGCCCGGGAATCAGAGACCCAGTACTTC. Protein sequence: CASSQDRRTARESETQYF. The V and J genes are TRBV14 and TRBJ2-5; tentative D call: TRBD1 (6 bases). The CDR3 runs to 18 residues. Trimming removed 0 bases from V and 4 bases from J, with 21 bases in between. The germline V gene has CDR1 SGHDN and CDR2 FVKESK.

The gene calls are TRBV7-9 and TRBJ2-7; 7 bases line up with TRBD1. The germline gives CDR1 SEHNR, CDR2 FQNEAQ (reference sequence). The CDR3 has 17 residues. J lost 0 bases, V lost 1 base, and 9 bases had no gene match. CDR3 sequence: CASSLEGVQGPSYEQYF. CDR3 DNA: TGTGCCAGCAGCTTAGAAGGGGTACAGGGGCCCTCCTACGAGCAGTACTTC.

This clonotype was found many times. The CDR3 region is CASSLGLRREDTGELFF. The DNA of the CDR3 is TGTGCCAGCAGCTTAGGGCTGAGGCGGGAGGACACCGGGGAGCTGTTTTTT. V is TRBV7-9 and J is TRBJ2-2; 8 bases line up with TRBD2. The CDR3 spans 17 residues. V was pared by 1 base and J by 3 bases, with 7 bases of the junction left unmatched. Per the germline V gene, CDR1 is SEHNR and CDR2 is FQNEAQ (reference sequence).

This clonotype was counted between two and nine times. The rearrangement uses TRBV12-3 or TRBV12-4 and TRBJ2-7; 9 positions match TRBD1. This CDR3 has 13 residues. Trimming at V came to 7 bases and at J to 2 bases, leaving 3 bases not matched to a gene. CDR3 DNA sequence: TGTGCCAGCAACCGACAGGGGGCCTACGAGCAGTACTTC. Translated, it gives CASNRQGAYEQYF.

This clonotype was seen at least ten times. The rearrangement uses TRBV3-1 and TRBJ1-2; D is possibly TRBD1 (6 bases). CDR1 LGHDT and CDR2 YNNKEL come from the germline V gene (reference sequence). The CDR3 loop spans 17 amino acids. V lost 0 bases to trimming and J lost 2 bases, with 16 bases between them. DNA of the CDR3: TGTGCCAGCAGCCAAGACCCCAGGGGAAGAAGCAACTATGGCTACACCTTC. Translation: CASSQDPRGRSNYGYTF.

The table lists this clonotype with many counts. This chain uses TRBV6-1 with TRBJ2-4; D could derive from TRBD1 or TRBD2 (5 bases each). Trimming took 6 bases from V and 0 from J, leaving 12 bases between them. This CDR3 spans 15 amino acids. Germline lookup yields CDR1 MNHNS and CDR2 SASEGT. This CDR3 is CASSPAGTAKNIQYF. The CDR3 DNA is TGTGCCAGCAGCCCGGCCGGGACAGCCAAAAACATTCAGTACTTC.

This clonotype was observed many times. J is TRBJ2-1 and V is TRBV20-1; D unclear. Germline assignment: CDR1 DFQATT and CDR2 SNEGSKA (reference sequence). V lost 2 bases and J 3 bases, leaving 5 bases between the germline ends. This CDR3 has 12 residues. CDR3 loop: CSARPNYNEQFF. The CDR3 nucleotides read TGCAGTGCTAGACCTAACTACAATGAGCAGTTCTTC.